This TCR beta chain is from a study of response to subunit inactivated influenza vaccine. Study-wide results and limits: The authors put forward the suggestion that each seasonal influenza vaccination may bring in only a limited number of new T cells.

The CDR3 totals 16 residues. Germline CDR1 and CDR2: ENHRY and SYGVKD. With V trimmed by 6 bases and J by 3 bases, 5 bases remained unmatched. TCRdb called the RT-PCR reads again in MiXCR, with one record for every CDR3 protein. The profile covers hundreds of thousands of distinct CDR3 sequences, with about 10% appearing a single time and 10% to 13% taken by the ten largest. This clonotype has only a few counts. Its antigen is unidentified. The sequencing here drew on PBMCs from blood, taken on the day of vaccination. The source is a man aged 50-59 years who received an inactivated influenza vaccine. The chain employs TRBV10-3 and TRBJ2-2; 12 bases fit TRBD2. In nucleotides, the CDR3 is TGTGCCATCAGCATGACTAGCGGGGGACACACCGGGGAGCTGTTTTTT. Amino acids: CAISMTSGGHTGELFF.